The present TCR beta chain was sequenced within a study of cytomegalovirus exposure and HLA in healthy donors. CDR3 size: 16 residues. CDR1 and CDR2 from the germline V gene are SGHRS and YFSETQ. J gave up 6 bases and V 0 bases, and 5 bases lay outside the gene matches. Points from the study as a whole: Later genetic work tied a missense DCLRE1C variant to beta-chain V and J trimming. Sequences of the TCR beta chain were said to predict the HLA-A and HLA-B alleles of most subjects accurately.

13 Jbeta primers and 60 Vbeta primers were used for the PCR. The protocol was immunoSEQ multiplex PCR, while the TCRdb copy is restricted to in-frame clones and leaves out a portion. Among approximately 85,000 clones, 80% were seen once, and the ten largest hold approximately 30%. As for this clone: Its antigen is still unknown.

This chain uses TRBV5-1 with TRBJ2-1; 11 bases are shared with TRBD2. This TCR was recovered from a man aged 45-65 years in good health and CMV-seropositive. Material: PBMCs. The CDR3 region is CASSLGLAGGFNEQFF. CDR3 DNA sequence: TGCGCCAGCAGCTTGGGTCTAGCGGGAGGATTCAATGAGCAGTTCTTC.